This TCR beta chain was documented in a study of blood T cell repertoires in COVID-19. Study context: Italy, Spain and the United States were the sources of the convalescent and acute COVID-19 samples. PBMCs, B-cell-depleted T cells, or T cells were the source of the cDNA or gDNA that made up the material.

The CDR3 length is 14 residues. Per germline, CDR1 SGHRS and CDR2 YFSETQ. Losses at the gene ends were 3 bases for V and 6 bases for J; bases not matched to a gene: 5. Authors' data handling: It was from reference gene primer amplification that nucleated cell counts were estimated. Assay used: immunoSEQ multiplex PCR; TCRdb lists only in-frame clones, some missing. D and trimming come from the DNA, and the V and J calls and clone size come from that table. The sample records under 350,000 clones, approximately 82% being singletons. This clonotype originated in a man in his 60s who had recovered from COVID-19. Material: peripheral blood. The chain links TRBV5-1 to TRBJ2-7, with TRBD1 matching 11 bases. The CDR3 loop is CASSSGTGGLEQYF. CDR3 nucleotides: TGCGCCAGCAGCTCCGGGACAGGGGGACTCGAGCAGTACTTC.